The present T cell receptor beta chain was sequenced within a study of blood T cell repertoires in COVID-19. Overall study context: Sources were T cells, B-cell-depleted T cells, or PBMCs; the material itself was cDNA or gDNA.

Trimming took off 0 bases at V and 4 bases at J, with 10 bases between the two ends. The CDR3 contains 14 residues. Germline V gene data show CDR1 as SGHVS and CDR2 as FQNEAQ. Generated by immunoSEQ multiplex PCR, the TCRdb table keeps only in-frame clones and is missing some. The sample records approximately 200,000 clones, roughly four fifths being singletons. Membership in each cohort depended on participant-reported clinical history. What the recovered Cohort 3 donors had was two negative PCRs, clearance, or symptom resolution. Sequenced sample: PBMCs or T cells enriched from blood (not recorded which). The receptor was isolated from a man aged 40-55 years who had recovered from COVID-19. V is TRBV7-8 and J is TRBJ2-7; D gene ambiguous. In DNA form, the CDR3 reads TGTGCCAGCAGCTTAGCGTTTGCCGGGTACGAGCAGTACTTC. It encodes CASSLAFAGYEQYF.